One sample yielded the 27 T cell receptor beta chains listed below, sequenced in a study of chemoradiotherapy in HPV16-positive cancers. The data were produced by immunoSEQ multiplex PCR, yet TCRdb's version contains in-frame clones alone and is incomplete. The table shows 20,000 to 25,000 clones, with around 86% occurring only once. Sequencing used blood, obtained from a patient who underwent chemoradiotherapy. Every receptor here comes from a human donor with HPV-associated anogenital cancer.

CDR3 amino acids: CASSQDRDRGEKLFF. The DNA for the CDR3 is TGCGCCAGCAGCCAAGATCGGGACAGGGGTGAAAAACTGTTTTTT. This chain links TRBV4-1 with TRBJ1-4; 10 bases match TRBD1. The V and J ends lost 0 bases and 7 bases, in that order; junction bases with no gene match: 2. The CDR3 length is 15 residues. In germline, CDR1 is MGHRA, CDR2 YSYEKL.

This clone was observed a single time. This chain connects TRBV13 to TRBJ1-2; TRBD1 might be the D (5 bases). Trimming stripped 2 bases from V and 2 bases from J, with 12 bases between. Germline CDR1 PRHDT, CDR2 FYEKMQ (reference sequence). The CDR3 spans 15 residues. CDR3 coding DNA: TGTGCCAGCAGCTTAACGGTGACAGCGAACTATGGCTACACCTTC. Protein sequence: CASSLTVTANYGYTF. Filled out from reference TRBV13 and TRBJ1-2, the complete variable domain reads AAGVIQSPRHLIKEKRETATLKCYPIPRHDTVYWYQQGPGQDPQFLISFYEKMQSDKGSIPDRFSAQQFSDYHSELNMSSLELGDSALYFCASSLTVTANYGYTFGSGTRLTVV.

This rearrangement joins TRBV19 to TRBJ2-3, with 8 positions matching TRBD1. The length of the CDR3 is 16 residues. J gave up 2 bases and V 6 bases, and 10 bases lay outside the gene matches. Germline V gives CDR1 LNHDA, CDR2 SQIVND (reference sequence). The DNA of the CDR3 is TGTGCCAGTAGGGCCTTCGACAGGGGCCTCACAGATACGCAGTATTTT. Its translation: CASRAFDRGLTDTQYF.

V gene TRBV2 combines with J gene TRBJ2-3; 11 positions agree with TRBD2. After removal of 6 bases from V and 5 bases from J, the junction contained 7 bases not matched to a gene. Germline V lookup: CDR1 SNHLY, CDR2 FYNNEI. This CDR3 has 15 residues. The CDR3 loop reads CASRQLAGVIDTQYF. CDR3 nucleotides: TGTGCCAGCAGGCAACTAGCGGGAGTTATAGATACGCAGTATTTT.

The table lists this clone with a count of one. This rearrangement joins TRBV27 to TRBJ2-1; D possibly corresponds to TRBD1 (5 bases). The germline CDR1 and CDR2 sequences are MNHEY and SMNVEV (reference sequence). Trimming removed 3 bases from V and 1 base from J, with 10 bases in between. The CDR3 totals 15 residues. CDR3 region: CASSFESGSYNEQFF. Written as DNA, the CDR3 is TGTGCCAGCAGTTTCGAGTCAGGGTCCTACAATGAGCAGTTCTTC.

This clone has just a few counts. The chain joins TRBV4-3 to TRBJ2-7; D is perhaps TRBD1 (5 bases). The germline CDR1 and CDR2 sequences are LGHNA and YSLEER. This CDR3 has 16 residues. Trimming removed 0 bases from V and 4 bases from J, with 16 bases in between. This chain's CDR3 is CASSQDWGPSLYEQYF. The DNA of the CDR3 is TGCGCCAGCAGCCAAGATTGGGGCCCGAGCCTGTACGAGCAGTACTTC.

The rearrangement uses TRBV29-1 and TRBJ2-1, with TRBD2 matching over 11 bases. This CDR3 is built from 15 residues. Germline CDR1 is SQVTM and CDR2 is ANQGSEA. Trimming took 6 bases from V and 7 from J; bases not matched to a gene: 11. CDR3 in DNA: TGCAGCGTCCGCGGACTAGCGGGCGAAATGAATGAGCAGTTCTTC. It specifies CSVRGLAGEMNEQFF.

The rearrangement links TRBV19 to TRBJ1-5; weak D call: TRBD1 (5 bases). Trimming removed 5 bases from V and 5 bases from J, with 13 bases in between. The length of the CDR3 is 14 residues. Germline V gives CDR1 LNHDA, CDR2 SQIVND (reference sequence). CDR3 sequence (DNA): TGTGCCAGTAGTGCCGACAGCACTTATCAGCCCCAGCATTTT. Amino acids: CASSADSTYQPQHF.

This chain connects TRBV9 to TRBJ1-2; D is possibly TRBD1 (5 bases). Looked up from germline, CDR1 is SGDLS and CDR2 is YYNGEE. This CDR3 spans 14 amino acids. Trimming took off 3 bases at V and 6 bases at J, with 15 bases between the two ends. The CDR3 DNA follows: TGTGCCAGCAGCGGAGGGGAATCCTCTGATGGCTACACCTTC. Translating it yields CASSGGESSDGYTF. Together with reference TRBV9 and TRBJ1-2, the CDR3 gives the full variable domain: DSGVTQTPKHLITATGQRVTLRCSPRSGDLSVYWYQQSLDQGLQFLIQYYNGEERAKGNILERFSAQQFPDLHSELNLSSLELGDSALYFCASSGGESSDGYTFGSGTRLTVV.

The chain has TRBV18 and TRBJ2-1; TRBD1 matches 9 bases. Germline CDR1 is KGHSH and CDR2 is LQKENI. There are 13 residues in the CDR3. The V gene end was trimmed by 4 bases and the J gene end by 10 bases; junction bases not matched to a gene: 5. The CDR3 loop is CASSRDREREQFF. CDR3 DNA: TGTGCCAGCTCACGGGACAGGGAACGGGAGCAGTTCTTC.

This chain uses TRBV4-2 with TRBJ2-7; tentative D call: TRBD2 (6 bases). The CDR3 spans 16 residues. With 3 bases removed from V and 1 base from J, the gap between germline ends came to 16 bases. CDR1 and CDR2 (germline): LGHNA, YNFKEQ. The CDR3 DNA follows: TGTGCCAGCAGCCACCTAGGAGGGGAGCGGTCCTACGAGCAGTACTTC. This gives the protein CASSHLGGERSYEQYF.

In its sample, this clone was seen once. The V gene is TRBV4-3, the J gene TRBJ2-1, with unresolved D. The V and J ends lost 5 bases and 4 bases respectively, with 9 bases between them. The germline CDR1 and CDR2 sequences are LGHNA and YSLEER. CDR3 size: 13 residues. The CDR3 DNA reads TGCGCCAGCAGCACACGACTGTACAATGAGCAGTTCTTC. It yields the protein CASSTRLYNEQFF.

This chain joins TRBV25-1 and TRBJ2-2; 7 positions match TRBD1. Trimming cost V 4 bases and J 7 bases; bases outside gene matches: 12. Germline V gene lookup returns CDR1 MGHDK and CDR2 SYGVNS. The CDR3 has 16 amino acids. Written as DNA, the CDR3 is TGTGCCAGCAGTGGCCCCAGTGACAGGGTGTTCGGGGAGCTGTTTTTT. This sequence encodes CASSGPSDRVFGELFF.

V and J are TRBV19 and TRBJ1-2, with D unclear. The V end was cut by 7 bases, the J end by 5 bases, with 11 bases between. CDR1 is LNHDA, CDR2 SQIVND, per germline (reference sequence). The length of the CDR3 is 12 residues. CDR3 nucleotide sequence: TGTGCCAGTACCCTGGATCCGTATGGCTACACCTTC. It is translated as CASTLDPYGYTF.

The V and J genes are TRBV7-8 and TRBJ2-7, with 7 bases fitting TRBD1. V was clipped by 0 bases and J by 2 bases; unmatched bases: 7. The CDR3 runs 16 residues. The germline V gene encodes CDR1 SGHVS and CDR2 FQNEAQ. In nucleotides, the CDR3 is TGTGCCAGCAGCTTAGCTTCGGGACAGTTAACCTACGAGCAGTACTTC. It translates to CASSLASGQLTYEQYF.

V gene TRBV19 combines with J gene TRBJ2-7, with D maybe TRBD2 (7 bases). Germline-derived CDR1 and CDR2 are LNHDA and SQIVND (reference sequence). The CDR3 consists of 14 residues. Trimming removed 1 base at V and 5 bases at J, with 12 bases between. CDR3 DNA: TGTGCCAGTAGTATAGTCGGCGGGGGCGACGAGCAGTACTTC. It yields the protein CASSIVGGGDEQYF.

The CDR3 DNA sequence: TGTGCCTGGGGGTCTGGGAGGGCAGGCACAGATACGCAGTATTTT. It specifies CAWGSGRAGTDTQYF. The rearrangement links TRBV30 to TRBJ2-3; 7 positions agree with TRBD2. CDR1 is GTSNPN, CDR2 SVGIG, per germline (reference sequence). This CDR3 has 15 residues. V lost 5 bases to trimming and J lost 1 base; unmatched junction nucleotides: 9.

J is TRBJ2-1 and V is TRBV6-1, with 11 bases lining up with TRBD2. CDR3 size: 16 residues. CDR1 and CDR2 from the germline V gene are MNHNS and SASEGT. V was pared by 0 bases and J by 10 bases, with 8 bases of the junction left unmatched. Here the CDR3 DNA reads TGTGCCAGCAGTGAAGCGCTAGCGGGGGGAGTATGGGAGCAGTTCTTC. Encoded protein: CASSEALAGGVWEQFF.

The chain employs TRBV19 and TRBJ1-2; D ambiguous. Trimming left V 1 base short and J 3 bases short, with 12 bases between. This CDR3 comprises 15 residues. Per the germline V gene, CDR1 is LNHDA and CDR2 is SQIVND (reference sequence). CDR3: CASSIGETKDYGYTF. The CDR3 DNA is TGTGCCAGTAGTATAGGGGAAACTAAGGACTATGGCTACACCTTC.

V and J are TRBV18 and TRBJ2-1, with D perhaps matching TRBD1 (6 bases). Germline V CDR1 and CDR2: KGHSH, LQKENI. CDR3 length equals 12 residues. V lost 6 bases and J 15 bases, leaving 18 bases between the germline ends. DNA for the CDR3: TGTGCCAGCTCCCCAGGGGCCAGGGTTCCGTTCTTC. It codes for CASSPGARVPFF. The full variable domain, completed using reference TRBV18 and TRBJ2-1, is NAGVMQNPRHLVRRRGQEARLRCSPMKGHSHVYWYRQLPEEGLKFMVYLQKENIIDESGMPKERFSAEFPKEGPSILRIQQVVRGDSAAYFCASSPGARVPFFGPGTRLTVL.

This sequence joins TRBV9 and TRBJ2-4; D unresolved. This CDR3 has 11 amino acids. Trimming removed 0 bases at V and 6 bases at J, with 1 base between. From germline, CDR1 is SGDLS and CDR2 YYNGEE. The CDR3 DNA is TGTGCCAGCAGCGTAGTAAACATTCAGTACTTC. Translating it yields CASSVVNIQYF.

This clone was counted between two and nine times. The chain combines TRBV4-1 with TRBJ2-7, with TRBD2 matching over 11 bases. The CDR3 runs to 17 residues. V lost 0 bases to trimming and J lost 2 bases; unmatched junction nucleotides: 6. The V gene's germline CDR1 is MGHRA and CDR2 YSYEKL. CDR3 bases: TGCGCCAGCAGCCAAGATCCGCTAGCGGGAGGTACCTACGAGCAGTACTTC. This gives the protein CASSQDPLAGGTYEQYF.

This clone was observed a handful of times. This chain connects TRBV5-6 to TRBJ2-2, with D possibly matching TRBD1 (6 bases). Germline V gene lookup returns CDR1 SGHDT and CDR2 YYEEEE. The V end lost 4 bases, the J end lost 5 bases, and 15 bases lay between the germline ends. This CDR3 is 15 amino acids long. Written as DNA, the CDR3 is TGTGCCAGCAGCGACACAGGGATTCGGACCGGGGAGCTGTTTTTT. This gives the protein CASSDTGIRTGELFF.

The chain links TRBV19 to TRBJ1-6; no clear D. CDR3 size: 14 residues. Germline CDR1 reads LNHDA; CDR2 reads SQIVND (reference sequence). The V gene lost 4 bases and the J gene lost 7 bases, with 11 bases spanning the gap. CDR3 DNA sequence: TGTGCCAGTAGTACGACGGCTAGAAATTCACCCCTCCACTTT. Translated: CASSTTARNSPLHF.

The V call is TRBV7-9, the J call TRBJ2-5; possibly TRBD1 or TRBD2 for D (5 bases each). CDR1 is SEHNR and CDR2 is FQNEAQ in the germline V gene (reference sequence). The V end lost 2 bases, the J end lost 5 bases, and 12 bases lay between the germline ends. The CDR3 consists of 14 residues. Here the CDR3 DNA reads TGTGCCAGCAGCTTATCGGGGCGCGTGGAGACCCAGTACTTC. Translated: CASSLSGRVETQYF.

The gene calls are TRBV19 and TRBJ1-5; D not certain. Trimming took off 1 base at V and 0 bases at J, with 4 bases between the two ends. Germline-derived CDR1 and CDR2 are LNHDA and SQIVND (reference sequence). This CDR3 has 14 amino acids. The CDR3 sequence is CASSIGDSNQPQHF. Written as DNA, the CDR3 is TGTGCCAGTAGTATAGGGGATAGCAATCAGCCCCAGCATTTT.

The V gene is TRBV6-1, the J gene TRBJ2-7, with 7 bases matching TRBD1. Germline trimming cut 1 base from V and 4 bases from J; bases unmatched to any gene: 7. The CDR3 runs 15 residues. The V gene's germline CDR1 is MNHNS and CDR2 SASEGT. CDR3 in DNA: TGTGCCAGCAGTGAAGAATCCTCAGGGGGATACGAGCAGTACTTC. Translation gives CASSEESSGGYEQYF.